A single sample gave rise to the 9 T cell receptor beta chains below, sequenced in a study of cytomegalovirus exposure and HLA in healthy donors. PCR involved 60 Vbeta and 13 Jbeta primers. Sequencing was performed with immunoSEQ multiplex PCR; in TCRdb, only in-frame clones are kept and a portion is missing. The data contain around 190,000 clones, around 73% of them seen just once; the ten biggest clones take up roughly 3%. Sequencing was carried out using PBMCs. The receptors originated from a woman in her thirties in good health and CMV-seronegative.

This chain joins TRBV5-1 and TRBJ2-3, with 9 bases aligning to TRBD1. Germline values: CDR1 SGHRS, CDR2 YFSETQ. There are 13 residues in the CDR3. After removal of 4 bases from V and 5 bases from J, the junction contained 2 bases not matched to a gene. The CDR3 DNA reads TGCGCCAGCAGCCTGGACAGGGGAGATACGCAGTATTTT. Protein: CASSLDRGDTQYF.

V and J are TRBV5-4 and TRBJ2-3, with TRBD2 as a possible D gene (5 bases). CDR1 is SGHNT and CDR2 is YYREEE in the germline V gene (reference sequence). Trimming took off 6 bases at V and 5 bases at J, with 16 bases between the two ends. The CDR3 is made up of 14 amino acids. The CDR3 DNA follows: TGTGCCAGCACTATCTCTCCGGCGGGAGATACGCAGTATTTT. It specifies CASTISPAGDTQYF.

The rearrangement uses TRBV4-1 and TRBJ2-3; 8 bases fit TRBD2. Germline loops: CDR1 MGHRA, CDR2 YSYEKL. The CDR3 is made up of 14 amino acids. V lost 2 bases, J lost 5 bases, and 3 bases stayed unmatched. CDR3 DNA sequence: TGCGCCAGCAGCCAAAGGCTAGCGGGAGATACGCAGTATTTT. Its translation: CASSQRLAGDTQYF.

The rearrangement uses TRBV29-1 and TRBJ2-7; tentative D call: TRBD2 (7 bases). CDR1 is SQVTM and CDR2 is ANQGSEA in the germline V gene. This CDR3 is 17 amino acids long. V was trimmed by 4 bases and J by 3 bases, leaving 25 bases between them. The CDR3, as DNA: TGCAGCGTTGTAGGAGGGGGGGCGCATAGTTTACGCTACGAGCAGTACTTC. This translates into CSVVGGGAHSLRYEQYF.

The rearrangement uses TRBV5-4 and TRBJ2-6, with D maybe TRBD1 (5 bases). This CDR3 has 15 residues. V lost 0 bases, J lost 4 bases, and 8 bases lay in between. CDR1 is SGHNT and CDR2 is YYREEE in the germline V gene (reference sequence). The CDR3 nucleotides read TGTGCCAGCAGCTTGGCTGGGGCCGGGGCCAACGTCCTGACTTTC. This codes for CASSLAGAGANVLTF.

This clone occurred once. The CDR3 region is CASSTRSRGPGTEAFF. CDR3 coding DNA: TGCGCCAGCAGCACCCGTTCGCGGGGGCCGGGCACTGAAGCTTTCTTT. The chain is built from TRBV4-1 and TRBJ1-1; D is possibly TRBD1 (6 bases). Germline lookup yields CDR1 MGHRA and CDR2 YSYEKL. This CDR3 is 16 amino acids long. The V end was cut by 5 bases, the J end by 4 bases, with 20 bases between.

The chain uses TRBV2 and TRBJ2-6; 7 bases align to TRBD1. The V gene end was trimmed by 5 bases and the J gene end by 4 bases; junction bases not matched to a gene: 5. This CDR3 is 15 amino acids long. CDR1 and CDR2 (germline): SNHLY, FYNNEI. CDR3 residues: CASSMTGSGANVLTF. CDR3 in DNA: TGTGCCAGCAGTATGACAGGGTCCGGGGCCAACGTCCTGACTTTC.

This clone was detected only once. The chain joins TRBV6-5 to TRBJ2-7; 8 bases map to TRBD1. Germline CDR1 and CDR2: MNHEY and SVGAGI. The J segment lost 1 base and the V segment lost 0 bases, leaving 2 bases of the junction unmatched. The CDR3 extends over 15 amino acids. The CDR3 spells CASSYSGTGSYEQYF. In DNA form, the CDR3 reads TGTGCCAGCAGTTACTCGGGGACAGGATCCTACGAGCAGTACTTC.

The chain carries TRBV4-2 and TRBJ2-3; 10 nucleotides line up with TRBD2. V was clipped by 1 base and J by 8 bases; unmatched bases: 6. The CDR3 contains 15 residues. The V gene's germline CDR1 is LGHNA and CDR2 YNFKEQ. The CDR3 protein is CASSQGKAGGLTQYF. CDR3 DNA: TGTGCCAGCAGCCAAGGCAAAGCGGGAGGGCTTACGCAGTATTTT.